This TCR beta chain was recovered during a study of shared clonotypes between healthy human individuals. The overall study: Per donor, three plates held CD4 naive cells, three held CD4 memory, two held CD8 naive and one held CD8 memory.

As handled by the study authors: Junction-only immunoSEQ data arrived without quality scores, meaning filtering differed. Libraries were prepared by immunoSEQ multiplex PCR; TCRdb keeps only in-frame clonotypes and omits some of them. That table furnishes V, J and clone size, whereas the DNA furnished D and trimming. The data contain about 1.5 million clones, about 98% of them seen just once; the ten biggest clones take up roughly 0.42%. As for this clone: Its antigen is unidentified.

Study findings and constraints: Sharing across four donors was seen in roughly 5.2% of naive CD4 clonotypes.

Per the germline V gene, CDR1 is MNHNY and CDR2 is SVGAGI (reference sequence). Trimming removed 7 bases from V and 4 bases from J; junction bases left unmatched: 10. This CDR3 is built from 16 residues. CD4+ cells yielded CD45RA+ naive and CD45RA-negative memory subsets. The receptor was derived from a man aged 30 to 45 in good health. Sequenced input: naive CD4+ T cells sorted from blood. Stated subset: CD45RA+ positively selected. The V gene is TRBV6-6, the J gene TRBJ2-1; 10 nucleotides line up with TRBD2. CDR3 nucleotides: TGTGCCAGCACCAGAACCGGACTAGCGGATTACAATGAGCAGTTCTTC. This codes for CASTRTGLADYNEQFF.